The table lists the clone carrying this T cell receptor (beta chain) with a count of one. This sample is part of a study of technical replicates of blood from several donors. Germline CDR1 SGHDN, CDR2 FVKESK. V lost 0 bases to trimming and J lost 3 bases; unmatched junction nucleotides: 8. There are 17 residues in the CDR3. Assay used: immunoSEQ multiplex PCR; TCRdb lists only in-frame clones, some missing. The table has fewer than 15,000 clones, over 70% seen once. The specimen sequenced was PBMCs. The chain joins TRBV14 to TRBJ2-1; 7 bases are a match to TRBD2. The sequence was obtained from a human donor in good health. The CDR3 reads CASSQDPGGGHYNEQFF. For the CDR3, the DNA is TGTGCCAGCAGCCAAGATCCCGGGGGAGGGCACTACAATGAGCAGTTCTTC.